In its sample, the clone carrying this TCR beta chain was seen many times. This record comes from a study of blood T cells in healthy people across ages. Study-level information: Template switching captured about one barcoded beta molecule per two T cells.

This CDR3 spans 15 amino acids. In germline, CDR1 is MNHEY, CDR2 SMNVEV (reference sequence). Trimming took off 2 bases at V and 2 bases at J, with 10 bases between the two ends. Through a sample-barcoded 5' primer and a J-beta primer mix, a second PCR was run for about 6 to 11 cycles. The authors tagged each cDNA molecule using a template-switch adaptor with 12 random nucleotides. TCRdb reprocessed the 5' RACE reads via MiXCR and lists one record per CDR3 protein. The sample lists some 1,500,000 distinct CDR3 sequences, less than 45% seen once, with under 5% in the top ten. Samples had at least 7 million PBMCs isolated from them.

The rearrangement joins TRBV27 to TRBJ1-5, with D perhaps matching TRBD1 (5 bases). The sample comprised blood. The source of this sequence is a woman aged 18-29 years in good health. CDR3 nucleotide sequence: TGTGCCAGCAGTTTAAGGGGCGGAGGCAATCAGCCCCAGCATTTT. Its translation is CASSLRGGGNQPQHF.